This is a list of T cell receptor beta chains from one sample in a study of T-cell reconstitution after alpha-beta-depleted transplantation in children. TCRdb reprocessed the PCR reads via MiXCR and lists one record per CDR3 protein. Among about 610,000 distinct CDR3 sequences, more than 9% were seen once, and the ten largest hold roughly 3.9%. Specimen: PBMCs from the stem cell graft donor, collected from the stem cell graft. These TCRs come from a human donor who donated a stem cell graft to a child with acute myeloid leukemia. The CDR3 runs from the conserved cysteine through the conserved F or W. A D gene is named only where the DNA matches it firmly. A row's size may be missing; if present it is once, few, many or a size class.

D gene: TRBD2
V gene: TRBV6-2/TRBV6-3
clone size: .
J gene: TRBJ2-1
CDR3 protein: CASSYSGTSINNEQFF
CDR3 DNA: TGTGCCAGCAGTTACTCGGGGACTAGCATCAACAATGAGCAGTTCTTC

D gene: .
V gene: TRBV25-1
clone size: many
J gene: TRBJ2-3
CDR3 protein: CASSDGVADTQYF
CDR3 DNA: TGTGCCAGCAGTGACGGGGTTGCAGATACGCAGTATTTT

D gene: TRBD2
V gene: TRBV7-3
clone size: many
J gene: TRBJ2-1
CDR3 protein: CASSPGTKVMDEQFF
CDR3 DNA: TGTGCCAGCAGCCCCGGGACTAAAGTAATGGATGAGCAGTTCTTC

D gene: TRBD2
V gene: TRBV11-2
clone size: many
J gene: TRBJ2-1
CDR3 protein: CASNRRGLAGDHEQFF
CDR3 DNA: TGTGCCAGCAACCGGCGGGGCCTAGCGGGAGACCATGAGCAGTTCTTC

D gene: .
V gene: TRBV28
clone size: many
J gene: TRBJ1-5
CDR3 protein: CASRGPVSNQPQHF
CDR3 DNA: TGTGCCAGCCGAGGGCCGGTGAGCAATCAGCCCCAGCATTTT

D gene: .
V gene: TRBV28
clone size: .
J gene: TRBJ2-3
CDR3 protein: CATRDSTDTQYF
CDR3 DNA: TGTGCCACCCGGGATAGCACAGATACGCAGTATTTT

D gene: TRBD1
V gene: TRBV7-6
clone size: .
J gene: TRBJ2-5
CDR3 protein: CASSLTASRGRGQETQYF
CDR3 DNA: TGTGCCAGCAGCCTTACGGCGAGCAGGGGGCGAGGTCAAGAGACCCAGTACTTC

D gene: .
V gene: TRBV7-9
clone size: few
J gene: TRBJ2-1
CDR3 protein: CASSETQGSYNEQFF
CDR3 DNA: TGTGCCAGCAGCGAAACCCAAGGCTCCTACAATGAGCAGTTCTTC

D gene: TRBD2
V gene: TRBV28
clone size: few
J gene: TRBJ2-7
CDR3 protein: CASSLWGTSGRRDEQYF
CDR3 DNA: TGTGCCAGCAGTTTATGGGGGACTAGCGGGAGGAGGGACGAGCAGTACTTC

D gene: TRBD2
V gene: TRBV6-5
clone size: few
J gene: TRBJ2-3
CDR3 protein: CASSYRLAGIGGDTQYF
CDR3 DNA: TGTGCCAGCAGTTACCGACTAGCGGGAATTGGCGGGGATACGCAGTATTTT

D gene: .
V gene: TRBV10-2
clone size: .
J gene: TRBJ2-4
CDR3 protein: CASSAHNIQYF
CDR3 DNA: TGCGCCAGCAGTGCCCATAACATTCAGTACTTC

D gene: .
V gene: TRBV19
clone size: few
J gene: TRBJ1-1
CDR3 protein: CASSIPPGLGRNTEAFF
CDR3 DNA: TGTGCCAGTAGTATACCTCCGGGACTCGGGAGGAACACTGAAGCTTTCTTT

D gene: .
V gene: TRBV20-1
clone size: many
J gene: TRBJ2-1
CDR3 protein: CSARDVLANVNEQFF
CDR3 DNA: TGCAGTGCTAGAGATGTCCTAGCTAATGTAAATGAGCAGTTCTTC

D gene: TRBD1
V gene: TRBV20-1
clone size: few
J gene: TRBJ2-4
CDR3 protein: CSARATGGFSNIQYF
CDR3 DNA: TGCAGTGCTAGAGCTACAGGGGGTTTCTCTAACATTCAGTACTTC

D gene: .
V gene: TRBV27
clone size: few
J gene: TRBJ2-7
CDR3 protein: CASSSSGNEQYF
CDR3 DNA: TGTGCCAGCAGTTCGTCAGGGAATGAGCAGTACTTC

D gene: .
V gene: TRBV29-1
clone size: .
J gene: TRBJ1-2
CDR3 protein: CSVAVLGGARPNGYTF
CDR3 DNA: TGCAGCGTTGCGGTCCTCGGGGGGGCCAGGCCGAATGGCTACACCTTC

D gene: TRBD2
V gene: TRBV20-1
clone size: many
J gene: TRBJ2-7
CDR3 protein: CSARDWREGLPEQYF
CDR3 DNA: TGCAGTGCTAGAGATTGGCGGGAGGGCCTGCCCGAGCAGTACTTC

D gene: .
V gene: TRBV5-1
clone size: .
J gene: TRBJ2-1
CDR3 protein: CASSFGREEGEQFF
CDR3 DNA: TGCGCCAGCAGCTTTGGCAGGGAGGAAGGTGAGCAGTTCTTC

D gene: .
V gene: TRBV20-1
clone size: .
J gene: TRBJ2-2
CDR3 protein: CFRRSSPPNTGELFF
CDR3 DNA: TGCTTCCGCCGAAGCTCGCCGCCGAACACCGGGGAGCTGTTTTTT

D gene: TRBD1
V gene: TRBV12-3/TRBV12-4
clone size: few
J gene: TRBJ2-7
CDR3 protein: CASTPGQGAGEQYF
CDR3 DNA: TGTGCCAGCACCCCGGGGCAGGGGGCAGGGGAGCAGTACTTC

D gene: .
V gene: TRBV6-2/TRBV6-3
clone size: few
J gene: TRBJ2-3
CDR3 protein: CASGISFGTDTQYF
CDR3 DNA: TGTGCCAGCGGCATTAGCTTCGGCACAGATACGCAGTATTTT

D gene: TRBD2
V gene: TRBV12-3/TRBV12-4
clone size: .
J gene: TRBJ2-3
CDR3 protein: CASKRARTSGQSSTDTQYF
CDR3 DNA: TGTGCCAGCAAAAGAGCCCGGACTAGCGGGCAATCTAGCACAGATACGCAGTATTTT

D gene: TRBD2
V gene: TRBV12-3/TRBV12-4
clone size: few
J gene: TRBJ2-3
CDR3 protein: CASSGTSGRTTDTQYF
CDR3 DNA: TGTGCCAGCAGTGGGACTAGCGGGAGGACCACAGATACGCAGTATTTT

D gene: .
V gene: TRBV7-9
clone size: .
J gene: TRBJ2-1
CDR3 protein: CASSLLRGQGNEQFF
CDR3 DNA: TGTGCCAGCAGCTTACTGCGGGGTCAAGGGAATGAGCAGTTCTTC

D gene: TRBD1
V gene: TRBV24-1
clone size: .
J gene: TRBJ1-2
CDR3 protein: CATSPGQGIYGYTF
CDR3 DNA: TGTGCCACCAGCCCTGGACAGGGGATCTATGGCTACACCTTC